This is a list of T cell receptor beta chains from one sample in a study of T cells in Graves' hyperthyroidism and ophthalmopathy. Using its own MiXCR run on the multiplex PCR reads, TCRdb lists one record per CDR3 protein. This table has fewer than 900,000 distinct CDR3 sequences, around 20% appearing once. The sample consisted of blood. Receptors originate from a woman in her forties or fifties with Graves' hyperthyroidism that later progressed to Graves' ophthalmopathy. The CDR3 runs from the conserved cysteine through the conserved F or W. The D gene is left open where the match is weak. The size of a clone is reported for some rows only, either as once, few or many, or as a class for expanded clones.

j_gene: TRBJ2-3; len: 15; d_gene: TRBD2; v_gene: TRBV7-2; abundance: many; CDR3aa: CASSLLAGETDTQYF; CDR3nt: TGTGCCAGCAGCTTACTAGCGGGGGAGACAGATACGCAGTATTTT
j_gene: TRBJ1-1; len: 10; d_gene: NA; v_gene: TRBV29-1; abundance: few; CDR3aa: CSARDSEAFF; CDR3nt: TGCAGCGCCCGTGACAGTGAAGCTTTCTTT
j_gene: TRBJ1-5; len: 15; d_gene: NA; v_gene: TRBV4-1; abundance: NA; CDR3aa: CASSQDPQGAQPQHF; CDR3nt: TGCGCCAGCAGCCAAGATCCCCAGGGAGCTCAGCCCCAGCATTTT
j_gene: TRBJ1-4; len: 16; d_gene: TRBD1; v_gene: TRBV10-3; abundance: many; CDR3aa: CAISETWGTGDEKLFF; CDR3nt: TGTGCCATCAGTGAGACGTGGGGGACAGGGGACGAAAAACTGTTTTTT
j_gene: TRBJ1-6; len: 15; d_gene: TRBD1; v_gene: TRBV6-5; abundance: NA; CDR3aa: CASSYLTGDNSPLHF; CDR3nt: TGTGCCAGCAGTTACCTGACAGGGGATAATTCACCCCTCCACTTT
j_gene: TRBJ2-5; len: 15; d_gene: TRBD2; v_gene: TRBV20-1; abundance: few; CDR3aa: CSASSGGGFGETQYF; CDR3nt: TGCAGTGCTAGTTCGGGAGGGGGGTTTGGCGAGACCCAGTACTTC
j_gene: TRBJ1-1; len: 15; d_gene: NA; v_gene: TRBV19; abundance: NA; CDR3aa: CASRAYEGVNTEAFF; CDR3nt: TGTGCCAGTCGCGCTTATGAGGGGGTGAACACTGAAGCTTTCTTT
j_gene: TRBJ2-1; len: 12; d_gene: NA; v_gene: TRBV3-1; abundance: once; CDR3aa: CASSQVAGEQFF; CDR3nt: TGTGCCAGCAGCCAAGTCGCGGGTGAGCAGTTCTTC
j_gene: TRBJ1-1; len: 11; d_gene: NA; v_gene: TRBV30; abundance: many; CDR3aa: CAWSVEVKAFF; CDR3nt: TGTGCCTGGAGTGTAGAGGTAAAAGCTTTCTTT
j_gene: TRBJ2-1; len: 14; d_gene: TRBD1; v_gene: TRBV9; abundance: few; CDR3aa: CASSVEGAQDEQFF; CDR3nt: TGTGCCAGCAGCGTAGAGGGGGCCCAGGATGAGCAGTTCTTC
j_gene: TRBJ1-2; len: 13; d_gene: NA; v_gene: TRBV6-2/TRBV6-3; abundance: few; CDR3aa: CASERRDVYGYTF; CDR3nt: TGTGCCAGCGAGAGACGGGACGTCTATGGCTACACCTTC
j_gene: TRBJ1-1; len: 16; d_gene: NA; v_gene: TRBV5-1; abundance: NA; CDR3aa: CASSPTYSGGSTEAFF; CDR3nt: TGCGCCAGCAGCCCCACATACTCGGGAGGCAGCACTGAAGCTTTCTTT
j_gene: TRBJ2-2; len: 13; d_gene: TRBD2; v_gene: TRBV27; abundance: NA; CDR3aa: CASRLAVTGELFF; CDR3nt: TGTGCCAGCAGACTAGCGGTAACCGGGGAGCTGTTTTTT
j_gene: TRBJ2-2; len: 16; d_gene: TRBD1; v_gene: TRBV2; abundance: NA; CDR3aa: CASSQGRGRAAGELFF; CDR3nt: TGCGCCAGCAGCCAAGGCAGGGGGCGCGCAGCCGGGGAGCTGTTTTTT
j_gene: TRBJ1-1; len: 14; d_gene: TRBD1; v_gene: TRBV20-1; abundance: many; CDR3aa: CSARRRAGGTEAFF; CDR3nt: TGCAGTGCTAGACGAAGGGCAGGGGGCACTGAAGCTTTCTTT
j_gene: TRBJ2-7; len: 15; d_gene: TRBD2; v_gene: TRBV19; abundance: NA; CDR3aa: CASSISGGRTYEQYF; CDR3nt: TGTGCCAGTAGTATAAGCGGGGGCCGCACCTACGAGCAGTACTTC
j_gene: TRBJ2-5; len: 14; d_gene: NA; v_gene: TRBV6-5; abundance: NA; CDR3aa: CASSYRQGQETQYF; CDR3nt: TGTGCCAGCAGTTACCGGCAGGGGCAGGAGACCCAGTACTTC
j_gene: TRBJ1-1; len: 14; d_gene: NA; v_gene: TRBV29-1; abundance: NA; CDR3aa: CSYGGVWGNTEAFF; CDR3nt: TGCAGCTATGGGGGGGTTTGGGGTAACACTGAAGCTTTCTTT
j_gene: TRBJ1-2; len: 15; d_gene: TRBD1; v_gene: TRBV6-1; abundance: many; CDR3aa: CASGITGTANYGYTF; CDR3nt: TGTGCCAGCGGGATCACCGGGACAGCTAACTATGGCTACACCTTC
j_gene: TRBJ1-4; len: 16; d_gene: NA; v_gene: TRBV10-3; abundance: few; CDR3aa: CAISESKGRANEKLFF; CDR3nt: TGTGCCATCAGTGAGTCGAAAGGTAGAGCAAATGAAAAACTGTTTTTT
j_gene: TRBJ1-2; len: 15; d_gene: TRBD1; v_gene: TRBV5-5; abundance: many; CDR3aa: CASSREDRVYYGYTF; CDR3nt: TGTGCCAGCAGCAGAGAGGACAGGGTGTACTATGGCTACACCTTC
j_gene: TRBJ2-3; len: 14; d_gene: NA; v_gene: TRBV5-1; abundance: few; CDR3aa: CASSRQLASDTQYF; CDR3nt: TGCGCCAGCAGCAGACAACTAGCTTCAGATACGCAGTATTTT
j_gene: TRBJ2-6; len: 17; d_gene: NA; v_gene: TRBV20-1; abundance: NA; CDR3aa: CSAGSRTGRAGANVLTF; CDR3nt: TGCAGTGCTGGCTCCAGGACAGGGAGGGCTGGGGCCAACGTCCTGACTTTC
j_gene: TRBJ2-1; len: 15; d_gene: TRBD2; v_gene: TRBV7-3; abundance: few; CDR3aa: CASSLTGLAGNEQFF; CDR3nt: TGTGCCAGCAGCTTAACGGGACTAGCGGGCAATGAGCAGTTCTTC
j_gene: TRBJ2-4; len: 12; d_gene: NA; v_gene: TRBV7-2; abundance: NA; CDR3aa: CASSLGVGIQYF; CDR3nt: TGTGCCAGCAGCTTGGGGGTGGGCATTCAGTACTTC
j_gene: TRBJ1-2; len: 14; d_gene: TRBD1; v_gene: TRBV12-3/TRBV12-4; abundance: NA; CDR3aa: CASSIDRGHYGYTF; CDR3nt: TGTGCCAGCAGCATTGACAGGGGGCACTATGGCTACACCTTC
j_gene: TRBJ2-2; len: 13; d_gene: TRBD2; v_gene: TRBV7-9; abundance: NA; CDR3aa: CASSTTSAGELFF; CDR3nt: TGTGCCAGCAGCACCACTAGCGCCGGGGAGCTGTTTTTT
j_gene: TRBJ2-1; len: 13; d_gene: NA; v_gene: TRBV29-1; abundance: few; CDR3aa: CSVETTGVDEQFF; CDR3nt: TGCAGCGTTGAAACGACTGGGGTGGATGAGCAGTTCTTC
j_gene: TRBJ2-1; len: 14; d_gene: NA; v_gene: TRBV12-3/TRBV12-4; abundance: NA; CDR3aa: CASSDSGLYNEQFF; CDR3nt: TGTGCCAGCAGCGATAGCGGCCTTTACAATGAGCAGTTCTTC
j_gene: TRBJ2-7; len: 15; d_gene: TRBD1; v_gene: TRBV6-2/TRBV6-3; abundance: few; CDR3aa: CASSYGNRGSYEQYF; CDR3nt: TGTGCCAGCAGTTACGGTAACAGGGGGTCCTACGAGCAGTACTTC
j_gene: TRBJ2-5; len: 15; d_gene: TRBD2; v_gene: TRBV5-1; abundance: many; CDR3aa: CASRLAGAPFETQYF; CDR3nt: TGCGCCAGCAGACTAGCGGGGGCCCCGTTTGAGACCCAGTACTTC
j_gene: TRBJ1-2; len: 13; d_gene: NA; v_gene: TRBV6-1; abundance: many; CDR3aa: CASTPRIINGYTF; CDR3nt: TGTGCCAGCACCCCCAGGATAATCAATGGCTACACCTTC
j_gene: TRBJ2-6; len: 18; d_gene: NA; v_gene: TRBV20-1; abundance: few; CDR3aa: CSARDDRAPSSGANVLTF; CDR3nt: TGCAGTGCTAGAGATGACCGGGCCCCAAGCTCTGGGGCCAACGTCCTGACTTTC
j_gene: TRBJ1-1; len: 14; d_gene: NA; v_gene: TRBV7-2; abundance: NA; CDR3aa: CASSLQGMDTEAFF; CDR3nt: TGTGCCAGCAGCTTACAGGGGATGGACACTGAAGCTTTCTTT
j_gene: TRBJ1-5; len: 13; d_gene: NA; v_gene: TRBV12-3/TRBV12-4; abundance: many; CDR3aa: CASSSIVAQPQHF; CDR3nt: TGTGCCAGCAGTTCGATTGTGGCTCAGCCCCAGCATTTT
j_gene: TRBJ2-5; len: 15; d_gene: NA; v_gene: TRBV7-7; abundance: many; CDR3aa: CASSLGGNPRETQYF; CDR3nt: TGTGCTAGCAGCTTAGGGGGGAACCCTCGTGAGACCCAGTACTTC
j_gene: TRBJ1-5; len: 18; d_gene: TRBD1; v_gene: TRBV5-5; abundance: NA; CDR3aa: CASSFNSGTAYSNQPQHF; CDR3nt: TGTGCCAGCAGCTTCAATTCCGGGACAGCCTATAGCAATCAGCCCCAGCATTTT
j_gene: TRBJ1-1; len: 13; d_gene: NA; v_gene: TRBV9; abundance: NA; CDR3aa: CASGVASNTEAFF; CDR3nt: TGTGCCAGCGGCGTAGCTAGCAACACTGAAGCTTTCTTT
j_gene: TRBJ1-1; len: 13; d_gene: TRBD1; v_gene: TRBV6-1; abundance: many; CDR3aa: CASSERDSAEAFF; CDR3nt: TGTGCCAGCAGTGAACGGGACAGTGCTGAAGCTTTCTTT
j_gene: TRBJ2-3; len: 14; d_gene: NA; v_gene: TRBV7-3; abundance: few; CDR3aa: CASSPSQATDTQYF; CDR3nt: TGTGCCAGCAGCCCCAGTCAGGCGACAGATACGCAGTATTTT
j_gene: TRBJ1-2; len: 13; d_gene: NA; v_gene: TRBV20-1; abundance: NA; CDR3aa: CSARDAQGGGYTF; CDR3nt: TGCAGTGCTAGAGATGCCCAGGGTGGCGGCTACACCTTC
j_gene: TRBJ2-4; len: 14; d_gene: TRBD1; v_gene: TRBV5-1; abundance: few; CDR3aa: CASSGGQGRNIQYF; CDR3nt: TGCGCCAGCAGCGGGGGACAGGGCCGGAACATTCAGTACTTC
j_gene: TRBJ1-2; len: 13; d_gene: NA; v_gene: TRBV29-1; abundance: NA; CDR3aa: CSVERRPGGGYTF; CDR3nt: TGCAGCGTTGAAAGGCGACCCGGTGGTGGCTACACCTTC
j_gene: TRBJ1-2; len: 17; d_gene: TRBD1; v_gene: TRBV9; abundance: NA; CDR3aa: CARSSTRLTGAGYGYTF; CDR3nt: TGTGCCCGCAGCTCAACCCGATTGACAGGGGCAGGCTATGGCTACACCTTC
j_gene: TRBJ1-2; len: 14; d_gene: TRBD1; v_gene: TRBV12-3/TRBV12-4; abundance: many; CDR3aa: CASSSQGAFYGYTF; CDR3nt: TGTGCCAGCAGTTCCCAGGGGGCGTTTTATGGCTACACCTTC
j_gene: TRBJ2-2; len: 16; d_gene: NA; v_gene: TRBV9; abundance: NA; CDR3aa: CASSVLARADTGELFF; CDR3nt: TGTGCCAGCAGCGTATTGGCAAGGGCCGACACCGGGGAGCTGTTTTTT
j_gene: TRBJ1-1; len: 13; d_gene: NA; v_gene: TRBV18; abundance: many; CDR3aa: CASSPHTDGEAFF; CDR3nt: TGTGCCAGCTCACCACATACGGACGGTGAAGCTTTCTTT
j_gene: TRBJ2-1; len: 18; d_gene: NA; v_gene: TRBV27; abundance: few; CDR3aa: CASSLGFVGRLPDNEQFF; CDR3nt: TGTGCCAGCAGTTTAGGCTTTGTAGGGCGACTTCCGGACAATGAGCAGTTCTTC
j_gene: TRBJ1-5; len: 15; d_gene: NA; v_gene: TRBV12-3/TRBV12-4; abundance: many; CDR3aa: CASSLTTDPNQPQHF; CDR3nt: TGTGCCAGCAGTTTAACGACAGATCCCAATCAGCCCCAGCATTTT
j_gene: TRBJ2-2; len: 17; d_gene: TRBD2; v_gene: TRBV10-3; abundance: NA; CDR3aa: CAISESTAGVRTGELFF; CDR3nt: TGTGCCATCAGTGAGTCGACTGCGGGAGTGCGCACCGGGGAGCTGTTTTTT
j_gene: TRBJ1-4; len: 15; d_gene: TRBD1; v_gene: TRBV5-5; abundance: NA; CDR3aa: CASSPAGQGSEKLFF; CDR3nt: TGTGCCAGCAGCCCGGCGGGACAGGGCAGTGAAAAACTGTTTTTT
j_gene: TRBJ1-2; len: 14; d_gene: NA; v_gene: TRBV3-1; abundance: NA; CDR3aa: CASSQDGRTYGYTF; CDR3nt: TGTGCCAGCAGCCAAGATGGACGGACCTATGGCTACACCTTC
j_gene: TRBJ1-5; len: 14; d_gene: NA; v_gene: TRBV9; abundance: NA; CDR3aa: CASSVASSNQPQHF; CDR3nt: TGTGCCAGCAGCGTAGCTAGTAGTAATCAGCCCCAGCATTTT
j_gene: TRBJ2-3; len: 15; d_gene: TRBD1; v_gene: TRBV20-1; abundance: NA; CDR3aa: CSAIDRGKGTDTQYF; CDR3nt: TGCAGTGCCATAGACAGGGGCAAGGGGACAGATACGCAGTATTTT
j_gene: TRBJ2-2; len: 13; d_gene: NA; v_gene: TRBV6-1; abundance: many; CDR3aa: CASSAANTGELFF; CDR3nt: TGTGCCAGCAGTGCCGCGAACACCGGGGAGCTGTTTTTT
j_gene: TRBJ2-4; len: 17; d_gene: NA; v_gene: TRBV11-2; abundance: many; CDR3aa: CASSASQETLAKNIQYF; CDR3nt: TGTGCCAGCAGCGCATCACAGGAGACTCTAGCCAAAAACATTCAGTACTTC
j_gene: TRBJ2-1; len: 16; d_gene: TRBD2; v_gene: TRBV7-8; abundance: many; CDR3aa: CASTPERASGGNEQFF; CDR3nt: TGTGCCAGCACCCCGGAACGAGCTAGCGGGGGAAATGAGCAGTTCTTC
j_gene: TRBJ2-7; len: 14; d_gene: TRBD1; v_gene: TRBV7-6; abundance: NA; CDR3aa: CASSSMTGTNEQYF; CDR3nt: TGTGCCAGCAGCTCAATGACAGGGACGAACGAGCAGTACTTC
j_gene: TRBJ1-6; len: 14; d_gene: NA; v_gene: TRBV12-3/TRBV12-4; abundance: many; CDR3aa: CASSLKSPNSPLHF; CDR3nt: TGTGCCAGCAGTCTCAAGTCCCCCAATTCACCCCTCCACTTT